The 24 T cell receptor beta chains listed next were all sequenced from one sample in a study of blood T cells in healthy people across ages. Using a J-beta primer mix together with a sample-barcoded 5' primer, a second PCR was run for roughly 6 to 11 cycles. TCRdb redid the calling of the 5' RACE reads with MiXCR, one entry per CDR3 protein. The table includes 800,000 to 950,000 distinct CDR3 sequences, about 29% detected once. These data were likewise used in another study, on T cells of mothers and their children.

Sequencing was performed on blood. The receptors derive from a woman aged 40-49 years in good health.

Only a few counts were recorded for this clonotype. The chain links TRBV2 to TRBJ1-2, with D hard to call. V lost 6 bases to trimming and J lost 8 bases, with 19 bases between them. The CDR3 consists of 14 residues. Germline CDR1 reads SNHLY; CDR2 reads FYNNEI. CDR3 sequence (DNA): TGTGCCAGCAGGACTACCGGCCTAACCCGGGGCTACACCTTC. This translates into CASRTTGLTRGYTF.

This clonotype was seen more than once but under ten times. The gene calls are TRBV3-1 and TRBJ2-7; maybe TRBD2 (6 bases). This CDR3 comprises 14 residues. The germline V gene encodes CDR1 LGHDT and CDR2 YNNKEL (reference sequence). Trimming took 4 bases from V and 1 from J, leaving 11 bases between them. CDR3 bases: TGTGCCAGCAGCCCTCGGGACTGGTCCTACGAGCAGTACTTC. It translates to CASSPRDWSYEQYF.

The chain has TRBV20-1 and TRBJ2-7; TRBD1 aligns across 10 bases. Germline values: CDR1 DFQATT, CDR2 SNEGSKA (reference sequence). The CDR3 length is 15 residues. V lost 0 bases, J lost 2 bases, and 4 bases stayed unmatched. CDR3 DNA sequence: TGCAGTGCTAGAGAGGGGACAGGGGCACCCTACGAGCAGTACTTC. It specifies CSAREGTGAPYEQYF.

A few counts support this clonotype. In nucleotides, the CDR3 is TGCGCCAGCAGCTTGGTGTCCAGCCAAAACTACGAGCAGTACTTC. This codes for CASSLVSSQNYEQYF. V and J are TRBV5-1 and TRBJ2-7, with D hard to call. Germline V lookup: CDR1 SGHRS, CDR2 YFSETQ. Deletions cut 0 bases from V and 3 bases from J, with 13 bases between. The CDR3 totals 15 residues.

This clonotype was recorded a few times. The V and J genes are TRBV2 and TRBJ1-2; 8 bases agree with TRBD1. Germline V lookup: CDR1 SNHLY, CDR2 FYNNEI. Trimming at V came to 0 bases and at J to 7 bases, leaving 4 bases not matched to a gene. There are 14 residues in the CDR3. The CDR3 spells CASSEARTGFGYTF. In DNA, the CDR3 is TGTGCCAGCAGTGAAGCGCGGACAGGGTTTGGCTACACCTTC.

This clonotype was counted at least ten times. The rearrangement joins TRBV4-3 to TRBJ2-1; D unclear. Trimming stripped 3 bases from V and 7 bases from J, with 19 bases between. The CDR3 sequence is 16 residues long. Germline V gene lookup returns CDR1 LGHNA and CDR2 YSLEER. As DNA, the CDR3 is TGCGCCAGCAGCCACCACCTGGGTAAGGGTACGAATGAGCAGTTCTTC. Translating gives CASSHHLGKGTNEQFF.

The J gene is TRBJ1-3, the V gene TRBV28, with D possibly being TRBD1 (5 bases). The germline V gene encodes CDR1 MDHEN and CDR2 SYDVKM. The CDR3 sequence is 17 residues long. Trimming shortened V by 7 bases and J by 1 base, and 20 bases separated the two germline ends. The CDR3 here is CASTSRGLISSGNTIYF. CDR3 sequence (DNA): TGTGCCAGCACTTCCCGGGGCCTGATCTCTTCTGGAAACACCATATATTTT.

As DNA, the CDR3 is TGCAGTGCCCCTAGCGGGGGGGCTATCCTTAGCACAGATACGCAGTATTTT. Amino acids: CSAPSGGAILSTDTQYF. This chain joins TRBV20-1 and TRBJ2-3, with 12 positions matching TRBD2. J gave up 0 bases and V 6 bases, and 10 bases lay outside the gene matches. This CDR3 region has 17 residues. Germline assignment: CDR1 DFQATT and CDR2 SNEGSKA (reference sequence).

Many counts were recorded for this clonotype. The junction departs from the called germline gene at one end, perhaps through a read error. CDR3: CASSLGGSNEQFF. The CDR3 bases are TGTGCCAGCAGCTTAGGTGGATCGAATGAGCAGTTCTTC. The V and J genes are TRBV5-1 and TRBJ2-1; no clear D gene. Germline lookup yields CDR1 SGHRS and CDR2 YFSETQ. CDR3 length: 13 residues.

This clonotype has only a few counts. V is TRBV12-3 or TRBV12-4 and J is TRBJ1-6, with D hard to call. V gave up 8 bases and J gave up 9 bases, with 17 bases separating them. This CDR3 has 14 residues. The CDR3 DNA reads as TGTGCCAGCGGAGTCGAAGGTGGGATTTCACCCCTCCACTTT. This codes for CASGVEGGISPLHF.

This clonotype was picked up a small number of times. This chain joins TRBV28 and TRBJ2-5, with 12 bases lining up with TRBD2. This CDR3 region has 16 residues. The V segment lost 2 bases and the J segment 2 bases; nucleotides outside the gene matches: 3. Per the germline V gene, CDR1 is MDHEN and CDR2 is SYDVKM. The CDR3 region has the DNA TGTGCCAGCAGTTTACTAGCGGGGGGGCGGCAAGAGACCCAGTACTTC. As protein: CASSLLAGGRQETQYF.

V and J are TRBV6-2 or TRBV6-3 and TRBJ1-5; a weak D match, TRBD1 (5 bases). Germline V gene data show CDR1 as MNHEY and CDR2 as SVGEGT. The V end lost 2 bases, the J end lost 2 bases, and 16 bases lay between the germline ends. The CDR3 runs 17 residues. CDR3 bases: TGTGCCAGCAGTTACGTAAAGGGGTCGTTGGGCAATCAGCCCCAGCATTTT. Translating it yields CASSYVKGSLGNQPQHF.

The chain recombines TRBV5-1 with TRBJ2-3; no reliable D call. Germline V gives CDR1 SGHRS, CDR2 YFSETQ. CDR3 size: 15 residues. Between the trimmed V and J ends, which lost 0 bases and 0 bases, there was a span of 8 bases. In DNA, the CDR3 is TGCGCCAGCAGCTTGGCGGCAGCTAGCACAGATACGCAGTATTTT. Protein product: CASSLAAASTDTQYF. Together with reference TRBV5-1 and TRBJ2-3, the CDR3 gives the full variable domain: KAGVTQTPRYLIKTRGQQVTLSCSPISGHRSVSWYQQTPGQGLQFLFEYFSETQRNKGNFPGRFSGRQFSNSRSEMNVSTLELGDSALYLCASSLAAASTDTQYFGPGTRLTVL.

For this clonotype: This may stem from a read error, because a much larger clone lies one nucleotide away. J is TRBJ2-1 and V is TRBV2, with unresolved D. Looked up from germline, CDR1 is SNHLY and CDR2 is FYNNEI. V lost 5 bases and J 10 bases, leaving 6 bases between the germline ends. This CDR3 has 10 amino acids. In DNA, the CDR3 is TGTGCCAGCAGTACCTACGAGCAGTTCTTC. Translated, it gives CASSTYEQFF.

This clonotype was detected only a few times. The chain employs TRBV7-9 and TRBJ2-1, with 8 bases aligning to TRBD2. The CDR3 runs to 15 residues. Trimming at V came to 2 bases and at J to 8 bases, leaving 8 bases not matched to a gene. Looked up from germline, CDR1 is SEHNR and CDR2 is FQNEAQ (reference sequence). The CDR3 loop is CASSLTRGVMDEQFF. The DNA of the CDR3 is TGTGCCAGCAGCTTAACGCGGGGGGTAATGGATGAGCAGTTCTTC.

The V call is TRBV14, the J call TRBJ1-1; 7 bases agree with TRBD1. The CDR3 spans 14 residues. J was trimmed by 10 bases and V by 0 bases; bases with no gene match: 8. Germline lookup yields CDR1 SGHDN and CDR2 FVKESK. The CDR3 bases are TGTGCCAGCAGCCAAGATCGTCAGGGGGTGGGAGCTTTCTTT. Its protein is CASSQDRQGVGAFF.

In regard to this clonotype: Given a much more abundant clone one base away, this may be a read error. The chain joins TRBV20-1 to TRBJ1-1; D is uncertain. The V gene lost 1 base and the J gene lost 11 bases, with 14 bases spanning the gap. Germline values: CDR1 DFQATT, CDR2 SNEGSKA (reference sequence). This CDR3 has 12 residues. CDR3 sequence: CSARGRRQVAFF. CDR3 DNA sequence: TGCAGTGCTAGAGGTAGGCGGCAGGTGGCTTTCTTT.

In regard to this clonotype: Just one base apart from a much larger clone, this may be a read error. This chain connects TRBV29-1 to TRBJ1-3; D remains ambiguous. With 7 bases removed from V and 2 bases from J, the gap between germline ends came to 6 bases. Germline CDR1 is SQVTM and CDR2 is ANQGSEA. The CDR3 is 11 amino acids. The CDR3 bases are TGCAGCGCCTGCACTGGAAACACCATATATTTT. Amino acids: CSACTGNTIYF.

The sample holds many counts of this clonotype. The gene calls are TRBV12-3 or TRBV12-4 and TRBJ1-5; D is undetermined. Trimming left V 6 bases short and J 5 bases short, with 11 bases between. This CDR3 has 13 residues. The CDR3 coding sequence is TGTGCCAGCAGCTCAACAACAGATCAGCCCCAGCATTTT. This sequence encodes CASSSTTDQPQHF.

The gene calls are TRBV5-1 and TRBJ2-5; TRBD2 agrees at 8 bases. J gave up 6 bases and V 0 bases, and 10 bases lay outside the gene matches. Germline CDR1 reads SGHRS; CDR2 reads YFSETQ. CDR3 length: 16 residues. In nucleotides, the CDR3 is TGCGCCAGCAGCTTGGGGCCCGAGCGGGAGTGGCAGACCCAGTACTTC. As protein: CASSLGPEREWQTQYF.

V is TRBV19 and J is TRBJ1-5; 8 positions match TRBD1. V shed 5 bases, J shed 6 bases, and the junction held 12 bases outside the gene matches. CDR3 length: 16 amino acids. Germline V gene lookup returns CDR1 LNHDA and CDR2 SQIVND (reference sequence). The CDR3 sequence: CASSLYRGKVAQPQHF. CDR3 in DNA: TGTGCCAGTAGTCTTTACAGGGGGAAGGTCGCTCAGCCCCAGCATTTT.

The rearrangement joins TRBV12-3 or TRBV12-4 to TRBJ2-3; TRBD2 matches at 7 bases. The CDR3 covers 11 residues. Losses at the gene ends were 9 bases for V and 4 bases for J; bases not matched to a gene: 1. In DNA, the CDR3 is TGTGCCAGAACTAGCGCAGATACGCAGTATTTT. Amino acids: CARTSADTQYF.

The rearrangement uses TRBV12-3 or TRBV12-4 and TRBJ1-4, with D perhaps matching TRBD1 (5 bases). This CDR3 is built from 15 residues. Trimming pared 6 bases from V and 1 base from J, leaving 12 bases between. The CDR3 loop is CASSPGTGTNEKLFF. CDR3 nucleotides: TGTGCCAGCAGCCCGGGGACCGGAACTAATGAAAAACTGTTTTTT.

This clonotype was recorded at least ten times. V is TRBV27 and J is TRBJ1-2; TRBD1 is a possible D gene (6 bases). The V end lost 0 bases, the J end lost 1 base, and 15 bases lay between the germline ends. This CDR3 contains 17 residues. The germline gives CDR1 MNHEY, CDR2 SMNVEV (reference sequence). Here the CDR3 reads CASSLSPGDPGNYGYTF. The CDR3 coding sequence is TGTGCCAGCAGTTTATCCCCAGGGGACCCGGGTAACTATGGCTACACCTTC.